This T cell receptor (beta chain) was retrieved from a study of blood T cell repertoires in COVID-19. For the study at large: The United States, Italy and Spain provided the acute and convalescent COVID-19 samples. PBMCs, B-cell-depleted T cells, or T cells provided the cDNA or gDNA that made up the material.

Original handling: It was from reference gene primer amplification that nucleated cell counts were estimated. Clones were read by immunoSEQ multiplex PCR, and TCRdb kept only the in-frame ones, dropping some. D and trimming come from the DNA, and the V and J calls and clone size come from that table. The sample holds about 150,000 clones, about nine tenths seen once. With 5 bases removed from V and 8 bases from J, the gap between germline ends came to 21 bases. Germline CDR1 LNHDA, CDR2 SQIVND (reference sequence). This CDR3 comprises 16 residues. The gene calls are TRBV19 and TRBJ1-4; maybe TRBD1 (5 bases). This clonotype was sampled from a human donor in a cohort sampled during active COVID-19. The sequenced material came from peripheral blood. This chain's CDR3 is CASSYGREGSREKLFF. For the CDR3, the DNA is TGTGCCAGTAGTTACGGACGGGAGGGGTCGAGAGAAAAACTGTTTTTT.